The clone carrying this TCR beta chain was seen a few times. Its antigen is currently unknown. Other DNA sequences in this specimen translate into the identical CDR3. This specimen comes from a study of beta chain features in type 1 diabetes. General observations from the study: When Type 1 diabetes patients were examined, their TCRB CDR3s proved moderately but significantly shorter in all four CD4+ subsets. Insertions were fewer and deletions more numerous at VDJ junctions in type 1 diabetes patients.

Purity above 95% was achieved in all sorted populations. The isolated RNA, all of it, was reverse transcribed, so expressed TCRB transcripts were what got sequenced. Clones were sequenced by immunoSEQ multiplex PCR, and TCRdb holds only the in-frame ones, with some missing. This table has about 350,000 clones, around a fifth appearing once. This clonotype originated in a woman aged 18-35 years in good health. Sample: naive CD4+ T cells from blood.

CDR3 DNA: TGTGCCAGCAGTCCGTCGGGGCAGCCCCAGCATTTT. Its translation: CASSPSGQPQHF. The chain employs TRBV7-2 and TRBJ1-5; D gene uncertain. The V gene's germline CDR1 is SGHTA and CDR2 FQGNSA. Trimming cost V 6 bases and J 7 bases, with 10 bases left between them. The CDR3 loop spans 12 amino acids.